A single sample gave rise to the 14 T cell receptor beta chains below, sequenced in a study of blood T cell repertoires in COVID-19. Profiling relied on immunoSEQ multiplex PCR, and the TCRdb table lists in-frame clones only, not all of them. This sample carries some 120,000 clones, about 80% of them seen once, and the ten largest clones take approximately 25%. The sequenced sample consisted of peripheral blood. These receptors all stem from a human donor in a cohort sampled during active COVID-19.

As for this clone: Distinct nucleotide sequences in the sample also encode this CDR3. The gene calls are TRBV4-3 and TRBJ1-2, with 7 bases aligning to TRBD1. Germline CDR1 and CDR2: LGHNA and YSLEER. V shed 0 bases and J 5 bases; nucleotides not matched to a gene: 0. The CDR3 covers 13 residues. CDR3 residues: CASSQDRGYGYTF. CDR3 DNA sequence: TGCGCCAGCAGCCAAGACAGGGGGTATGGCTACACCTTC.

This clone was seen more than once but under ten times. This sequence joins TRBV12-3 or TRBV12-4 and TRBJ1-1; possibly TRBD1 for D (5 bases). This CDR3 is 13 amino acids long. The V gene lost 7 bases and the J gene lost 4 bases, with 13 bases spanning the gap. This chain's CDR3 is CASKTQGGTEAFF. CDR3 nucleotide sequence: TGTGCCAGCAAAACGCAGGGAGGCACTGAAGCTTTCTTT.

CDR3 in DNA: TGTGCCAGCAGCGGTATCGATGAGCAGTTCTTC. It is translated as CASSGIDEQFF. This chain joins TRBV12-3 or TRBV12-4 and TRBJ2-1; no clear D. This CDR3 is 11 amino acids long. Trimming cost V 6 bases and J 8 bases, with 8 bases left between them.

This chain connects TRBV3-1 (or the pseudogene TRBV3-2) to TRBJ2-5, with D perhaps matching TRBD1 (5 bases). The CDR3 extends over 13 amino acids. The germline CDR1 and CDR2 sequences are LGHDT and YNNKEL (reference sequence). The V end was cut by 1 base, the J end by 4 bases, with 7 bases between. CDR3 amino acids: CASSQGRGETQYF. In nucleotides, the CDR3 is TGTGCCAGCAGCCAAGGAAGGGGAGAGACCCAGTACTTC.

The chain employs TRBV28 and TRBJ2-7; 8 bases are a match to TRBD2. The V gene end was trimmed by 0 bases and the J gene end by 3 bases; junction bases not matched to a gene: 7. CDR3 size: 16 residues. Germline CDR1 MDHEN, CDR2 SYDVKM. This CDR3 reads CASSLWASGGDYEQYF. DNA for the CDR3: TGTGCCAGCAGTTTATGGGCCAGCGGGGGTGACTACGAGCAGTACTTC. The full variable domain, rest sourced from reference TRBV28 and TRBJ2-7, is DVKVTQSSRYLVKRTGEKVFLECVQDMDHENMFWYRQDPGLGLRLIYFSYDVKMKEKGDIPEGYSVSREKKERFSLILESASTNQTSMYLCASSLWASGGDYEQYFGPGTRLTVT.

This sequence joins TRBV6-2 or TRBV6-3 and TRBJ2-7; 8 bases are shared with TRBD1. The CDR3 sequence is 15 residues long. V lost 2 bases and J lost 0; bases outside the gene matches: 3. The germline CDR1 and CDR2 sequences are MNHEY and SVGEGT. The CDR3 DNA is TGTGCCAGCAGTTACGTAGGACAGGGCTCCTACGAGCAGTACTTC. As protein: CASSYVGQGSYEQYF.

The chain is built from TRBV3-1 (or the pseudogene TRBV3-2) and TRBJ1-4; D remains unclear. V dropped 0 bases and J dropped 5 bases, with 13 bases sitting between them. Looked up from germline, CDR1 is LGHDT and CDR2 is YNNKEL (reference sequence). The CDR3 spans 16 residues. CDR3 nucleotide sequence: TGTGCCAGCAGCCAAGAGCCCCCACAGTGGAATGAAAAACTGTTTTTT. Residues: CASSQEPPQWNEKLFF.

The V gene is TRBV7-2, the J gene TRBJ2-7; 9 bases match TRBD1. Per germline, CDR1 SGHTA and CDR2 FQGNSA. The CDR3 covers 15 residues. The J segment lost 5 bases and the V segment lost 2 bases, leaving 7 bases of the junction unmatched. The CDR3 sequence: CASSLSTGGVNEQYF. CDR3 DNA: TGTGCCAGCAGCTTAAGTACAGGGGGCGTCAACGAGCAGTACTTC.

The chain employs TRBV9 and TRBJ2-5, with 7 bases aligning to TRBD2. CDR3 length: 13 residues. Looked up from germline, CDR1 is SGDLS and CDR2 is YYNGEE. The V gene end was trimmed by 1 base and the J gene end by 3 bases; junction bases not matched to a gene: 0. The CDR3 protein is CASSVLAEETQYF. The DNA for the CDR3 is TGTGCCAGCAGCGTACTAGCGGAAGAGACCCAGTACTTC.

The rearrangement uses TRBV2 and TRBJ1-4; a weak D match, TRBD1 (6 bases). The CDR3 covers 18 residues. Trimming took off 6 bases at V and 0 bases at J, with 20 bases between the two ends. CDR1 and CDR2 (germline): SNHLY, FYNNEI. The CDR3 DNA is TGTGCCAGCAGCGGACAGTTCCAGGCTTTTGCAACTAATGAAAAACTGTTTTTT. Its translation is CASSGQFQAFATNEKLFF.

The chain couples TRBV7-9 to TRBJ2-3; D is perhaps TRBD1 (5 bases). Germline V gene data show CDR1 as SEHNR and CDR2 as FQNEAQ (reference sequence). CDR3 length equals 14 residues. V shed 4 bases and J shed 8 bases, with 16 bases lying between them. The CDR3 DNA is TGTGCCAGCAGCTCCAGGGAATGGGGCAGTACGCAGTATTTT. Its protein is CASSSREWGSTQYF.

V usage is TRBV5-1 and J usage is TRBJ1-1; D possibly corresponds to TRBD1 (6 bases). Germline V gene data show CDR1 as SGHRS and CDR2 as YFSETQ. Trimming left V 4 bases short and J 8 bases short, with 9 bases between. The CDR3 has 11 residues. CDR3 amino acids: CASSPGQEAFF. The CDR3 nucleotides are TGCGCCAGCAGCCCGGGACAAGAAGCTTTCTTT.

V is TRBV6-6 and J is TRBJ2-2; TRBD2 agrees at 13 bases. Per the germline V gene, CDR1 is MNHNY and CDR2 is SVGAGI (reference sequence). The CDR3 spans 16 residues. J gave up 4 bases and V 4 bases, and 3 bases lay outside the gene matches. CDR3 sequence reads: CASSSGLAGSTGELFF. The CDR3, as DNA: TGTGCCAGCAGTTCGGGACTAGCGGGATCCACCGGGGAGCTGTTTTTT.

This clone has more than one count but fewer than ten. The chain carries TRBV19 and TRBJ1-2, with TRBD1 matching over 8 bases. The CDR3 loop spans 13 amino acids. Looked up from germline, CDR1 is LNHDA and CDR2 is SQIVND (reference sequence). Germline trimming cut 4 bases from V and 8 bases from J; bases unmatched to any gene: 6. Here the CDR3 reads CASSTRQGTGYTF. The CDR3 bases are TGTGCCAGTAGTACAAGACAGGGGACGGGCTACACCTTC.